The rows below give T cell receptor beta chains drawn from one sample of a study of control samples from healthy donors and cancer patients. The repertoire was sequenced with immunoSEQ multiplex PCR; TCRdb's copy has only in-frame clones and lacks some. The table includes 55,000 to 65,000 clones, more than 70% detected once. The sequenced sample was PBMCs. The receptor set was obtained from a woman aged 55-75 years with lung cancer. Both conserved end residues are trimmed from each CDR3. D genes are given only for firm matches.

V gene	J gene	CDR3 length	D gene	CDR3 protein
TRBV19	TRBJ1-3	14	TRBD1	ASSRSGTGSGNTIY
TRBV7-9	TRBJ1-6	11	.	ASARTENSPLH
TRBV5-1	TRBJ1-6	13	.	ASSFGDGSNSPLH
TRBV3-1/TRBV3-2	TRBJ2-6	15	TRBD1	ASSPTGQGYGANVLT
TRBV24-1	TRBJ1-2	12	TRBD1	ATSDTTGKKGYT
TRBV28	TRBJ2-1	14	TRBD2	ASSSLGLAGVNEQF
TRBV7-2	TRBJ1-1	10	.	ASSLSRTEAF
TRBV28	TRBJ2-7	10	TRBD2	ASSPGTRNTN
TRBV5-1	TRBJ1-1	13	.	ASSLDGASNTEAF
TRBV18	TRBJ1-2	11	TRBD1	ASSPPGQTEIT
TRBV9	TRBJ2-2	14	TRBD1	ASSVSGTGGTGELF
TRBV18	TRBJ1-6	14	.	ASSPPSGSSHSPLH
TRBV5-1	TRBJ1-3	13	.	ASKARQSSGNTIY
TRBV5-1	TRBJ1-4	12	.	ASSLDGVGEKLF
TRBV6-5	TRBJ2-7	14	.	ASSLTSGGSSYEQY
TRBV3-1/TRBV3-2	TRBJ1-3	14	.	ASSLLGGGAGNTIY
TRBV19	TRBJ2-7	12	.	ASSINTDSYEQY
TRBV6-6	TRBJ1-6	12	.	ASVTRAYNSPLH
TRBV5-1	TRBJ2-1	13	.	ASSLESGSYNEQF
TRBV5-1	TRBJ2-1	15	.	ASSLGGGGGSYNEQF
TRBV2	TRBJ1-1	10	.	ASNRRNTEAF
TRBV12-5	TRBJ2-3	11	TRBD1	ASGRQGTDTQY
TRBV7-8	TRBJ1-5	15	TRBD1	ASSLEGWTGSHQPQH
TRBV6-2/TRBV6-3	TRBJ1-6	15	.	ASSKNKGGNYNSPLH
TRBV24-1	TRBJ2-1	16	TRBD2	ATSDSSGLAYPYNEQF
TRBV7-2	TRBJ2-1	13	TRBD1	ASTRQGGYQNEQF
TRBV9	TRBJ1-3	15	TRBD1	ASSVATGTGSGNTIY
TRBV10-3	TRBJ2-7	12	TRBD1	AIRRQGDSYEQY
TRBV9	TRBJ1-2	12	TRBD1	ASSVTPGGDGYT
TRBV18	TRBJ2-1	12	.	ASSPTRIDNEQF
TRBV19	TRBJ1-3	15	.	ASSIGWDKSSGNTIY
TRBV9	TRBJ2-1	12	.	ASSLSPKNNEQF
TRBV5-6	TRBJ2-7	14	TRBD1	ASSYKPGQGWYEQY
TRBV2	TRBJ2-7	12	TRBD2	ASRETSGAYEQY
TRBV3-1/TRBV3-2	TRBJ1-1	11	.	ASSQGRGGEAF
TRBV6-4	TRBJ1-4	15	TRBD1	ASSDIQGATEDEKLF
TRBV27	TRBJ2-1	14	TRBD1	ASSPYPGQGAIEQF
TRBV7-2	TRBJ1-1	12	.	ASSLGRANTEAF
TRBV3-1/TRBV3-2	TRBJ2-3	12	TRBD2	ASSQSGVTDTQY
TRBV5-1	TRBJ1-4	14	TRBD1	ASSLAGQGASEKLF
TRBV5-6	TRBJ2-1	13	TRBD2	ASSATSGRYNEQF
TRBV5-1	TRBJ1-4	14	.	ASSLEVVQLNEKLF
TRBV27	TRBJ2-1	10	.	ASSPQGFGQF